This TCR beta chain is drawn from a study of shared clonotypes between healthy human individuals. The study's findings and limits: Across a handful of donors, naive CD4 shared approximately 4.5%, naive CD8 more than 3%, memory CD4 more than 2%, memory CD8 about 0.4%. Shared clonotypes across all four donors exceeded non-shared ones in generation probability. Limited genetic and exposure-history diversity came from having few donors.

The method was immunoSEQ multiplex PCR; TCRdb's version includes in-frame clones alone and lacks a portion of them. The sample holds approximately 980,000 clones, roughly 72% seen once. V dropped 4 bases and J dropped 3; count of bases not matched to a gene: 11. The CDR3 consists of 16 residues. Germline-derived CDR1 and CDR2 are GTSNPN and SVGIG (reference sequence). Note on this clone: No antigen is known for it.

This sequence joins TRBV30 and TRBJ1-3; TRBD1 matches at 8 bases. The material sequenced was memory CD4+ T cells sorted from blood. Noted subset: CD45RA-negative fraction. The TCR sequence derives from a man aged 18 to 30 in good health. In nucleotides, the CDR3 is TGTGCCTGGAAGAGGGCAGGGGGCTTTAGTGGAAACACCATATATTTT. This codes for CAWKRAGGFSGNTIYF.